This T cell receptor beta chain came from a study of tumor and adjacent non-tumor tissue in lung cancer. Study background: The patients, 9 to 11 men and about 5 women, were about 31 to 76 with stage I to III disease. Around 4.4 million productive TCRbeta reads were obtained per sample on average. Whole-study findings and limits: Compared with tumor, normal lung showed significantly lower TCR diversity.

CDR1 SGHAT and CDR2 FQNNGV come from the germline V gene. The V gene lost 0 bases and the J gene lost 4 bases, with 7 bases spanning the gap. This CDR3 comprises 15 residues. This clonotype was picked up a small number of times. The antigen is not known. TCRbeta libraries were built with three rounds of nested PCR, modified from ARM-PCR. One entry per CDR3 protein results from TCRdb running MiXCR on the multiplex PCR reads. The table has 220,000 or so distinct CDR3 sequences, roughly 70% seen once. RNA was extracted from bulk tissue without any cell sorting. This clonotype was sampled from a man aged 60 to 69 with non-small cell lung cancer. V and J are TRBV11-2 and TRBJ1-6; D possibly corresponds to TRBD1 (5 bases). The source material was lung tumor tissue. The CDR3 loop is CASSLETDYNSPLHF. DNA of the CDR3: TGTGCCAGCAGCTTAGAGACAGATTATAATTCACCCCTCCACTTT.